A single sample is the source of the 10 T cell receptor beta chains below, sequenced in a study of glioma-infiltrating T cells. The iRepertoire nested amplicon-rescue multiplex PCR amplified TCR alpha and beta CDR3s from RNA. TCRdb passed the multiplex PCR reads through MiXCR, listing each CDR3 protein once. The sample has roughly 100,000 distinct CDR3 sequences, roughly 40% seen once; the top ten hold about two fifths. The source material was glioma tissue, nonneoplastic brain tissue, or PBMCs (not recorded which). The receptors here all came from a human donor with low-grade glioma or glioblastoma, undergoing nonglioma brain surgery, or in good health (not recorded which).

This clonotype was counted at least ten times. The V and J genes are TRBV12-3 or TRBV12-4 and TRBJ1-3; no reliable D call. The CDR3 consists of 15 residues. V was trimmed by 5 bases and J by 4 bases, leaving 15 bases between them. CDR3 DNA sequence: TGTGCCAGCAGTCCGACCGGGAGCTTGGGAAACACCATATATTTT. Its translation is CASSPTGSLGNTIYF.

The V and J genes are TRBV5-6 and TRBJ2-7; D possibly corresponds to TRBD2 (5 bases). V gave up 0 bases and J gave up 4 bases, with 11 bases separating them. The CDR3 runs to 14 residues. From germline, CDR1 is SGHDT and CDR2 YYEEEE. Here the CDR3 DNA reads TGTGCCAGCAGCTTGGCCACCGGGATGTACGAGCAGTACTTC. Translated: CASSLATGMYEQYF.

Ten or more counts support this clonotype. The chain has TRBV20-1 and TRBJ2-3; possibly TRBD1 for D (5 bases). From germline, CDR1 is DFQATT and CDR2 SNEGSKA (reference sequence). V dropped 6 bases and J dropped 4 bases, with 14 bases sitting between them. This CDR3 has 13 amino acids. The CDR3 coding sequence is TGCAGTGCCAGGCAGGGATCCCCAGATACGCAGTATTTT. Protein product: CSARQGSPDTQYF.

This clonotype showed up many times. The rearrangement uses TRBV5-1 and TRBJ2-1; 10 bases are a match to TRBD2. This CDR3 spans 15 amino acids. Per germline, CDR1 SGHRS and CDR2 YFSETQ. The V segment lost 1 base and the J segment 4 bases; nucleotides outside the gene matches: 2. CDR3 sequence reads: CASSLTSGVYNEQFF. DNA of the CDR3: TGCGCCAGCAGCTTGACTAGCGGGGTTTACAATGAGCAGTTCTTC.

This clonotype was found many times. V and J are TRBV7-8 and TRBJ1-5; TRBD1 matches 9 bases. CDR1 SGHVS and CDR2 FQNEAQ come from the germline V gene. The CDR3 runs 16 residues. V dropped 1 base and J dropped 7; count of bases not matched to a gene: 8. The CDR3 here is CASSLVTGQGLQPQHF. CDR3 DNA: TGTGCCAGCAGCTTAGTGACGGGACAGGGCCTCCAGCCCCAGCATTTT.

CDR3 in DNA: TGTGCCAGCAGCCCCATAGGGGCCAGTCAGCCCCAGCATTTT. Amino acid sequence: CASSPIGASQPQHF. This chain connects TRBV27 to TRBJ1-5; D perhaps matches TRBD1 (5 bases). Trimming removed 6 bases from V and 6 bases from J, with 15 bases in between. This CDR3 is 14 amino acids long. Germline CDR1 MNHEY, CDR2 SMNVEV (reference sequence).

This clonotype was detected a few times. This chain links TRBV3-1 with TRBJ1-6; D is possibly TRBD1 (5 bases). The ends were cut back, 4 bases at V and 7 bases at J, with 11 bases in the middle. The CDR3 contains 14 residues. The germline V gene encodes CDR1 LGHDT and CDR2 YNNKEL (reference sequence). The chain's CDR3 is CASSPQGNNSPLHF. Here the CDR3 DNA reads TGTGCCAGCAGCCCCCAGGGAAACAATTCACCCCTCCACTTT.

This clonotype was picked up many times. The gene calls are TRBV6-1 and TRBJ2-1, with D possibly TRBD2 on 6 matching bases. V dropped 5 bases and J dropped 5 bases, with 13 bases sitting between them. This CDR3 has 14 residues. CDR1 and CDR2 (germline): MNHNS, SASEGT. CDR3 in amino acids: CASSSVGSHNEQFF. The CDR3 coding sequence is TGTGCCAGCAGTTCTGTCGGGAGCCACAATGAGCAGTTCTTC.

This clonotype was seen many times. Its ends do not fully match the called genes, so a read error is possible. The chain joins TRBV7-6 to TRBJ2-3; no firm D call. The CDR3 covers 18 residues. The germline CDR1 and CDR2 sequences are SGHVS and FNYEAQ. CDR3 coding DNA: TGTGCCAGCAGCTTAGGACCAGATCCCAAGGACCCCACATATACGCAGTATTTT. Translation gives CASSLGPDPKDPTYTQYF. The full variable domain, completed using reference TRBV7-6 and TRBJ2-3, is GAGVSQSPRYKVTKRGQDVALRCDPISGHVSLYWYRQALGQGPEFLTYFNYEAQQDKSGLPNDRFSAERPEGSISTLTIQRTEQRDSAMYRCASSLGPDPKDPTYTQYFGPGTRLTVL.

There are many counts of this clonotype. The chain uses TRBV18 and TRBJ1-4; D not resolved. V lost 4 bases to trimming and J lost 7 bases, with 10 bases between them. Germline V gene data show CDR1 as KGHSH and CDR2 as LQKENI. CDR3 length: 13 amino acids. Here the CDR3 DNA reads TGTGCCAGCTCACAGGGAGTGGGTGAAAAACTGTTTTTT. It is translated as CASSQGVGEKLFF.